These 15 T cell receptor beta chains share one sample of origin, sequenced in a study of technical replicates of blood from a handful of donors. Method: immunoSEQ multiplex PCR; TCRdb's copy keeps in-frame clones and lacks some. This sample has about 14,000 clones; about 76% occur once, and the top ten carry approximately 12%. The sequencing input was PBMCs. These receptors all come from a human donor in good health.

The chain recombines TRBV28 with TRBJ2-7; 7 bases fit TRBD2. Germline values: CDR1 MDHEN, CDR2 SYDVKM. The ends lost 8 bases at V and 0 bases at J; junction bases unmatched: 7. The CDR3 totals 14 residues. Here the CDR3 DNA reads TGTGCCAGCTTGGCTAGCGGACCCTCCTACGAGCAGTACTTC. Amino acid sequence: CASLASGPSYEQYF.

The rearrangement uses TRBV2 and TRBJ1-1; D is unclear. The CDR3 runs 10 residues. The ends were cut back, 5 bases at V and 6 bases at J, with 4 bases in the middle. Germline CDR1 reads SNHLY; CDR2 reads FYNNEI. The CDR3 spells CASSLSEAFF. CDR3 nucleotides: TGTGCCAGCAGTCTGTCTGAAGCTTTCTTT.

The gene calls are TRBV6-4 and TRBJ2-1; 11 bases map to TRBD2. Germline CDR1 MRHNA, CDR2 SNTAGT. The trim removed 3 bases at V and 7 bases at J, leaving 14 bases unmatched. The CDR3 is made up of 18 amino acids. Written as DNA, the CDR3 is TGTGCCAGCAGTGAGGGGACTAGCGGAGGCGGGGCGGGAAATGAGCAGTTCTTC. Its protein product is CASSEGTSGGGAGNEQFF.

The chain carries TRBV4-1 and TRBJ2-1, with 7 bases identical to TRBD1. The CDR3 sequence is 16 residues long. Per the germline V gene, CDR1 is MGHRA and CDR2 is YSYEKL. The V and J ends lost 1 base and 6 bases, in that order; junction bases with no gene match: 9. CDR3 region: CASSQGDREGVNEQFF. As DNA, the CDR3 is TGCGCCAGCAGCCAAGGCGACAGGGAAGGTGTCAATGAGCAGTTCTTC.

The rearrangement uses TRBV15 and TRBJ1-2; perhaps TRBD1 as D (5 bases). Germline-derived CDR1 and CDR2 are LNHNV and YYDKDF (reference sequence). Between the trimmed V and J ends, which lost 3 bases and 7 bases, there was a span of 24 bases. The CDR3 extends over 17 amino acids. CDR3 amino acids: CATSRPSRRQYIGGYTF. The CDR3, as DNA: TGTGCCACCAGCAGGCCGTCCCGGAGACAGTACATCGGTGGCTACACCTTC. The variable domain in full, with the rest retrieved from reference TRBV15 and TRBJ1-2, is DAMVIQNPRYQVTQFGKPVTLSCSQTLNHNVMYWYQQKSSQAPKLLFHYYDKDFNNEADTPDNFQSRRPNTSFCFLDIRSPGLGDTAMYLCATSRPSRRQYIGGYTFGSGTRLTVV.

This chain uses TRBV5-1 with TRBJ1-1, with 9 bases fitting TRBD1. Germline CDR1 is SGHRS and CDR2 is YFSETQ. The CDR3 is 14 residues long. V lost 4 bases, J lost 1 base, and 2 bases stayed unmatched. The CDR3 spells CASSGQGPNTEAFF. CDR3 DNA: TGCGCCAGCAGCGGACAGGGGCCGAACACTGAAGCTTTCTTT.

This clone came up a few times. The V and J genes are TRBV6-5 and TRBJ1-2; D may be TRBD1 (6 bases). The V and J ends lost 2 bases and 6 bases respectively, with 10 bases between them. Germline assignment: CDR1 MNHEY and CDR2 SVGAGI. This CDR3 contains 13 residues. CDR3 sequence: CASSYRGQNGYTF. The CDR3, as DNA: TGTGCCAGCAGTTACCGCGGACAGAATGGCTACACCTTC.

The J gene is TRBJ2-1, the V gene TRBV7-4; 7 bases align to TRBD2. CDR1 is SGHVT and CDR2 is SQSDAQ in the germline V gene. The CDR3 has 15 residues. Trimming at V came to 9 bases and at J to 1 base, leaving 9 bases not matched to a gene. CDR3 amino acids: CARSPGLTSYNEQFF. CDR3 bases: TGTGCCAGGTCCCCGGGACTAACTTCCTACAATGAGCAGTTCTTC.

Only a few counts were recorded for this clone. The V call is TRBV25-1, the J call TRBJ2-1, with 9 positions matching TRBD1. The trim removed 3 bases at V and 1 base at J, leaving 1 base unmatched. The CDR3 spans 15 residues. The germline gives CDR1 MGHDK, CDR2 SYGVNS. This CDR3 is CASSETGGSYNEQFF. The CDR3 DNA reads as TGTGCCAGCAGTGAGACAGGGGGGTCCTACAATGAGCAGTTCTTC.

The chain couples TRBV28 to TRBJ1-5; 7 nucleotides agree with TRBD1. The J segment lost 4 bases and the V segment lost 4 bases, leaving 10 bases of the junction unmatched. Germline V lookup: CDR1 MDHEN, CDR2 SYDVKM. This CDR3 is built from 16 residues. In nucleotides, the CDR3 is TGTGCCAGCAGTTGGAAGAAAGACAGGGCGAATCAGCCCCAGCATTTT. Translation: CASSWKKDRANQPQHF. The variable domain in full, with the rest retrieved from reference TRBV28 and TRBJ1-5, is DVKVTQSSRYLVKRTGEKVFLECVQDMDHENMFWYRQDPGLGLRLIYFSYDVKMKEKGDIPEGYSVSREKKERFSLILESASTNQTSMYLCASSWKKDRANQPQHFGDGTRLSIL.

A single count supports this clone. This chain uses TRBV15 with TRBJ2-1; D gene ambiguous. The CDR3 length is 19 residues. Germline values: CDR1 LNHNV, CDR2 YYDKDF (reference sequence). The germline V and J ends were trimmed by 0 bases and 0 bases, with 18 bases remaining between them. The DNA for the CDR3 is TGTGCCACCAGCAGAGATCCCCCCTTCAGTGCTAGCTCCTACAATGAGCAGTTCTTC. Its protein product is CATSRDPPFSASSYNEQFF.

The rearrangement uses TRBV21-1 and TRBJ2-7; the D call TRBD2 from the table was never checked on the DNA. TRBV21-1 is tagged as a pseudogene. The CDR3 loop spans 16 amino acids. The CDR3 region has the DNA TGTGCCAGCAGCAAGACCCCGACTAGCGGTTCCTACGAGCAGTACTTC. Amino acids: CASSKTPTSGSYEQYF.

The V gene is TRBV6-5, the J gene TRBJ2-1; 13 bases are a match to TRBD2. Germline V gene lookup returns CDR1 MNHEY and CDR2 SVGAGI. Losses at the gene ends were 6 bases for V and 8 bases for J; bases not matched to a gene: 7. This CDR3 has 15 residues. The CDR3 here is CASRRTSGSRYEQFF. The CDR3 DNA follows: TGTGCCAGCAGACGGACTAGCGGGAGTAGGTATGAGCAGTTCTTC.

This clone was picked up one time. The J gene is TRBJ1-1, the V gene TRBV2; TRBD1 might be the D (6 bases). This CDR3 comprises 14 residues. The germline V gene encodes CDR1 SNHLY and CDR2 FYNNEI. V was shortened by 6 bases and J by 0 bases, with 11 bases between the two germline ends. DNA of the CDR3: TGTGCCAGCAGATTCTGGGGGCTGAACACTGAAGCTTTCTTT. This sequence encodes CASRFWGLNTEAFF.

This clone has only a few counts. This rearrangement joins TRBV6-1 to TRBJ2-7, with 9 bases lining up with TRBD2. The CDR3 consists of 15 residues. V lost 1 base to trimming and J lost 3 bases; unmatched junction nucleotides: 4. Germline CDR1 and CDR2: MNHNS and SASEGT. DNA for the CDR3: TGTGCCAGCAGTGAAGATGCGGGAGGGAGCTACGAGCAGTACTTC. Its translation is CASSEDAGGSYEQYF.